This T cell receptor (beta chain) was sequenced during a study of T-cell reconstitution after alpha-beta-depleted transplantation in children. TCRbeta library preparation incorporated unique molecular identifiers. TCRdb reprocessed the PCR reads via MiXCR and lists one record per CDR3 protein. The sample has 490,000 or so distinct CDR3 sequences, more than 9% seen once. The CDR3 has 15 amino acids. Per the germline V gene, CDR1 is MNHNS and CDR2 is SASEGT. The junction had 5 bases not matched to a gene; V was cut back by 6 bases and J by 4 bases. The sample consisted of PBMCs, taken before TCRalphabeta/CD19-depleted stem cell transplant. The sequence came from a child aged 2-15 years with inherited bone marrow failure, due to receive a stem cell transplant. The chain combines TRBV6-1 with TRBJ2-2, with TRBD2 matching over 10 bases. DNA for the CDR3: TGTGCCAGCAGCCCTAGCGGGAGAATCACCGGGGAGCTGTTTTTT. Translating it yields CASSPSGRITGELFF.